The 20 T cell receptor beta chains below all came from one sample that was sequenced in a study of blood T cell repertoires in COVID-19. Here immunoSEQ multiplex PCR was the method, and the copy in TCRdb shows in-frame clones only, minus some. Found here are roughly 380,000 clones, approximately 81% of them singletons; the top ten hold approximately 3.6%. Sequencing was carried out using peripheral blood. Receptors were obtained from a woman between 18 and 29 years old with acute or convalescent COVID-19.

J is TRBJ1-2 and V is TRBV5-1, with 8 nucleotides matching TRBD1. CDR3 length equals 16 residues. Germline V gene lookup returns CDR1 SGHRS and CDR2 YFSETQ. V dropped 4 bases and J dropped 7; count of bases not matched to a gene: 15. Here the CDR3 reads CASSTGQGRYPGGYTF. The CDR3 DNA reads TGCGCCAGCAGCACCGGACAGGGTCGCTACCCGGGTGGCTACACCTTC.

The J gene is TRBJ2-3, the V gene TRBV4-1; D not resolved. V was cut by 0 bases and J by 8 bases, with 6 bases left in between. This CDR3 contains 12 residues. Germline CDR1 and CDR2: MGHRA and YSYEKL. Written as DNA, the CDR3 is TGCGCCAGCAGCCAAGACAGACTTACGCAGTATTTT. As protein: CASSQDRLTQYF.

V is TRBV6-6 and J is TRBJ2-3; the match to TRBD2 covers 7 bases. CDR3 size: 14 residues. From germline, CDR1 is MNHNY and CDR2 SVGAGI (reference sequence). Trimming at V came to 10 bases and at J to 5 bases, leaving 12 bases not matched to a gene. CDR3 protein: CATIDGGGQDTQYF. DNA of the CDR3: TGTGCCACCATCGACGGCGGGGGTCAAGATACGCAGTATTTT.

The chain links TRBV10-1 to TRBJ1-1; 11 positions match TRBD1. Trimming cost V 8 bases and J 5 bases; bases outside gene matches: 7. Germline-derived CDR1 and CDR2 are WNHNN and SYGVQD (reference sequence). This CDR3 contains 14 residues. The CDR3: CASSAGTGGTEAFF. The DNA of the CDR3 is TGCGCCAGCTCTGCCGGGACAGGGGGGACTGAAGCTTTCTTT.

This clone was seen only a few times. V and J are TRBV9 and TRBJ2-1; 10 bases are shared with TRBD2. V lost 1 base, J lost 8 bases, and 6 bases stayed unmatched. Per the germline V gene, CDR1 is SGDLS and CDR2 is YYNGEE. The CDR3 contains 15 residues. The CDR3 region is CASSVNQREGYEQFF. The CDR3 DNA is TGTGCCAGCAGCGTAAACCAGCGGGAGGGGTATGAGCAGTTCTTC.

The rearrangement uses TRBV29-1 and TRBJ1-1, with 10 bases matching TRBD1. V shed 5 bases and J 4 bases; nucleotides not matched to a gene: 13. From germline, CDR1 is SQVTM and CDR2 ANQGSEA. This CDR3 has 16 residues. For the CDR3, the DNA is TGCAGCGTTTTAAGGGACAGGGGTTTTAGGGGCACTGAAGCTTTCTTT. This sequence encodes CSVLRDRGFRGTEAFF.

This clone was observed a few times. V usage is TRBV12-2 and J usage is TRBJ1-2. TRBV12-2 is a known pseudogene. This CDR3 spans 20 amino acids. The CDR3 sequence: CASRLAVRKRRSVRGYGYTF. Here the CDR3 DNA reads TGTGCAAGTCGCTTAGCGGTTCGAAAGAGAAGGAGTGTCCGAGGATATGGCTACACCTTC.

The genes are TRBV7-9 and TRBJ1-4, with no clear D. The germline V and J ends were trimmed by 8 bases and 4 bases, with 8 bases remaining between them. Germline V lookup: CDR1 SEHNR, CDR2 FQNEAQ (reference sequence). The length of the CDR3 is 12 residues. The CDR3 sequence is CASGLINEKLFF. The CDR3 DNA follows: TGTGCCAGCGGACTGATTAATGAAAAACTGTTTTTT.

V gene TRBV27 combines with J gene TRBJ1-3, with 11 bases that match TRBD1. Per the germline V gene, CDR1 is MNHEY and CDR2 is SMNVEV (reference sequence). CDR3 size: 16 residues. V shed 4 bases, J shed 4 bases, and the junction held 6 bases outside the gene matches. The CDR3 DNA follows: TGTGCCAGCAGTTCCGGGACAGGGGGAATAGGAAACACCATATATTTT. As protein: CASSSGTGGIGNTIYF.

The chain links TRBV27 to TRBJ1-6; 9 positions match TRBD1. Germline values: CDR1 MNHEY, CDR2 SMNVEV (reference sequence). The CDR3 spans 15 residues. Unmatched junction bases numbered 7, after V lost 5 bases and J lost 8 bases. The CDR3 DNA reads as TGTGCCAGCAGTCCCCGACAGGGGGGAGATTCACCCCTCCACTTT. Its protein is CASSPRQGGDSPLHF.

The CDR3 protein is CASSLPGPRETQYF. The CDR3 coding sequence is TGTGCCAGCAGTTTACCAGGGCCGCGAGAGACCCAGTACTTC. The V call is TRBV28, the J call TRBJ2-5, with a tentative D call TRBD1 (5 bases). CDR3 length: 14 amino acids. With 2 bases removed from V and 4 bases from J, the gap between germline ends came to 11 bases. The germline V gene has CDR1 MDHEN and CDR2 SYDVKM.

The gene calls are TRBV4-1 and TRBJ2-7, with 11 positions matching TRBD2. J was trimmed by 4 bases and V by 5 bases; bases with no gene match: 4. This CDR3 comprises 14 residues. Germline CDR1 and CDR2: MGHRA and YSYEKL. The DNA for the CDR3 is TGCGCCAGCAGCGTAACTAGCGGGAGTTACGAGCAGTACTTC. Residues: CASSVTSGSYEQYF.

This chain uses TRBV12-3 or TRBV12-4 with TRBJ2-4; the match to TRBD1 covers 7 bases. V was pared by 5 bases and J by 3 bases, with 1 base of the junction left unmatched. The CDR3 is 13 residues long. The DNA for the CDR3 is TGTGCCAGCAGTGGGGACAGCAAAAACATTCAGTACTTC. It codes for CASSGDSKNIQYF.

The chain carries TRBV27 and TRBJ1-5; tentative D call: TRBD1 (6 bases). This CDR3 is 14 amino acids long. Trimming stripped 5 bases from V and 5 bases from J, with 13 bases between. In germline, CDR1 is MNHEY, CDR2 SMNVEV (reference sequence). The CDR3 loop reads CASSRQGYDQPQHF. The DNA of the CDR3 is TGTGCCAGCAGTAGGCAGGGGTACGATCAGCCCCAGCATTTT.

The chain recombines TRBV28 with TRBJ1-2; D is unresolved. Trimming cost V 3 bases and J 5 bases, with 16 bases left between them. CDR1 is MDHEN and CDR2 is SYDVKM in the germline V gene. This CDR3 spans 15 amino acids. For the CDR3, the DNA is TGTGCCAGCAGTTTCGTCCCCCCACAGACATATGGCTACACCTTC. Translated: CASSFVPPQTYGYTF.

The DNA for the CDR3 is TGCGCCAGCAGCCCACCTAGGACAGGGAATTACGAGCAGTACTTC. Translating it yields CASSPPRTGNYEQYF. This chain links TRBV5-1 with TRBJ2-7; 8 nucleotides line up with TRBD1. V gave up 4 bases and J gave up 4 bases; unmatched junction bases: 10. The CDR3 length is 15 residues. The germline V gene has CDR1 SGHRS and CDR2 YFSETQ.

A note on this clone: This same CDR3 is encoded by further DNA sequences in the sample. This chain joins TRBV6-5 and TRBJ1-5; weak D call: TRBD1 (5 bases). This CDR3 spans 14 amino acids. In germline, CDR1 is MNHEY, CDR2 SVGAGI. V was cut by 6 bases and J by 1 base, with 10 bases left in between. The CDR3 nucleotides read TGTGCCAGCAGAACCGGGGGGAGCAATCAGCCCCAGCATTTT. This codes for CASRTGGSNQPQHF.

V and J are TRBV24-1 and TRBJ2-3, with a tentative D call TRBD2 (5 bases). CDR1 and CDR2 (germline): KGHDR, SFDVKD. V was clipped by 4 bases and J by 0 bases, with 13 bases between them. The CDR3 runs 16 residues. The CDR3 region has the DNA TGTGCCACCAGTGACTTAAGCGGTTCTAGCACAGATACGCAGTATTTT. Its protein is CATSDLSGSSTDTQYF.

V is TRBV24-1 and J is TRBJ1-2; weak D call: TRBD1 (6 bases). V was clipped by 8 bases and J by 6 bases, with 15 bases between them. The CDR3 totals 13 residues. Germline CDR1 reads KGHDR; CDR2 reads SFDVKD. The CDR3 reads CATTAGDKDGYTF. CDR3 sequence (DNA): TGTGCCACCACGGCAGGGGACAAGGATGGCTACACCTTC.

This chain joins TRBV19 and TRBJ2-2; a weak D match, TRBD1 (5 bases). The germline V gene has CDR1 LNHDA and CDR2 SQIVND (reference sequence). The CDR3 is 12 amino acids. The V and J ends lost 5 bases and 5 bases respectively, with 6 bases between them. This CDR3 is CASSPGTGELFF. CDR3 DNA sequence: TGTGCCAGTAGTCCAGGGACCGGGGAGCTGTTTTTT.